A selection of T cell receptor beta chains follows, all from one sample in a study of T cells in Graves' hyperthyroidism and ophthalmopathy. Using its own MiXCR run on the multiplex PCR reads, TCRdb lists one record per CDR3 protein. The sample yields over 650,000 distinct CDR3 sequences, roughly 15% seen once. Specimen: blood. These receptors came from a man aged 18-30 years with Graves' hyperthyroidism. The CDR3 runs from the conserved cysteine through the conserved F or W. The D gene is left open where the match is weak. Clone size is shown for a subset of rows, as once, few, many or a class of expanded clone.

V,J,size,D,DNA,CDR3
TRBV19,TRBJ2-1,.,.,TGTGCCAGTAGTATGGTTATCTACAATGAGCAGTTCTTC,CASSMVIYNEQFF
TRBV28,TRBJ1-4,few,.,TGTGCCAGCAGCCCGGGGGGGGCCGCTAATGAAAAACTGTTTTTT,CASSPGGAANEKLFF
TRBV20-1,TRBJ2-1,.,TRBD2,TGCAGTGCTGGGGGGACTAGCCTGTCCTACAATGAGCAGTTCTTC,CSAGGTSLSYNEQFF
TRBV2,TRBJ1-3,.,.,TGTGCCAGCAGTGTAACCGGGACGGTCTCTGGAAACACCATATATTTT,CASSVTGTVSGNTIYF
TRBV30,TRBJ2-7,many,.,TGTGCCTGGAGTGTTAGCGGTTGGGAGCAGTACTTC,CAWSVSGWEQYF
TRBV28,TRBJ2-3,many,.,TGTGCCAGCAGCGGACAAGGACTGGCAGATACGCAGTATTTT,CASSGQGLADTQYF
TRBV7-9,TRBJ2-6,many,TRBD2,TGTGCCAGCAGCCCTAGGGGTAGCGGGACCTCTGGGGCCAACGTCCTGACTTTC,CASSPRGSGTSGANVLTF
TRBV20-1,TRBJ2-1,.,TRBD2,TGCAGTGCTAGCGGGACTAGCGGATCCTACAATGAGCAGTTCTTC,CSASGTSGSYNEQFF
TRBV28,TRBJ1-3,few,TRBD1,TGTGCCAGCAACCAGGACAGGGCTGGAAACACCATATATTTT,CASNQDRAGNTIYF
TRBV28,TRBJ2-3,many,TRBD2,TGTGCCAGCAGCCCACGGTTTAGCGGGAGGATCCCAGATACGCAGTATTTT,CASSPRFSGRIPDTQYF
TRBV28,TRBJ2-3,few,TRBD1,TGTGCCAGCAGTCAACCGGGACAGGGAACAGATACGCAGTATTTT,CASSQPGQGTDTQYF
TRBV28,TRBJ1-2,many,TRBD1,TGTGCCAGCAGTTTAGGGGACAGTCTTAACTATGGCTACACCTTC,CASSLGDSLNYGYTF
TRBV28,TRBJ2-5,.,.,TGTGCCAGCAGTTTACCAGGGACGGAGACCCAGTACTTC,CASSLPGTETQYF
TRBV29-1,TRBJ2-7,.,.,TGCAGCGTTGGTGGCACTACAGTCTACGAGCAGTACTTC,CSVGGTTVYEQYF
TRBV20-1,TRBJ2-7,many,.,TGCAGTGCTGGGGGCCTACTGGGGGAGCAGTACTTC,CSAGGLLGEQYF
TRBV28,TRBJ2-5,many,.,TGTGCCAGCAGCCAGCCCGGGAAGGGGGAGACCCAGTACTTC,CASSQPGKGETQYF
TRBV27,TRBJ2-7,few,.,TGTGCCAGCAGTAACATTCGCCCCTACGAGCAGTACTTC,CASSNIRPYEQYF
TRBV27,TRBJ1-2,many,.,TGTGCCAGCAGTTTATCGATTGGGGGGGTCTATGGCTACACCTTC,CASSLSIGGVYGYTF
TRBV7-2,TRBJ2-7,many,.,TGTGCCAGCAGCTTAGCGGTAGACCTTTACGAGCAGTACTTC,CASSLAVDLYEQYF
TRBV7-3,TRBJ2-3,once,TRBD2,TGTGCCAGCAGCGGGGGGGACTCCACGACAGATACGCAGTATTTT,CASSGGDSTTDTQYF
TRBV4-3,TRBJ2-5,few,.,TGCGCCAGCAGCCAAGAGTACGCCGGTCGGGCCCAGTACTTC,CASSQEYAGRAQYF